This T cell receptor beta chain was sequenced in a study of chemoradiotherapy in HPV16-positive cancers. Background on the study: Candidate HPV-specific T-cell clones and common TCR motifs came from functional assays in a couple of HPV16-positive patients. The study's findings and limits: Candidate HPV-specific clones and E7-related TCR motifs grew in tumor during treatment.

Method: immunoSEQ multiplex PCR; TCRdb's copy keeps in-frame clones and lacks some. Counted here are approximately 52,000 clones, over 85% occurring once; the ten biggest clones make up roughly 3%. Repeated repertoire sampling spanned the course of chemoradiotherapy. In the case of this clone: What it binds is not known.

The CDR3 runs to 13 residues. V was trimmed by 5 bases and J by 2 bases, leaving 9 bases between them. Germline CDR1 WNHNN, CDR2 SYGVQD (reference sequence). The chain is built from TRBV10-1 and TRBJ1-2; D is unresolved. This receptor was obtained from a human donor with HPV-associated anogenital cancer. The specimen comprised blood, sampled from a patient who underwent chemoradiotherapy. Here the CDR3 reads CASSKTGNYGYTF. CDR3 sequence (DNA): TGCGCCAGCAGTAAGACGGGGAACTATGGCTACACCTTC.